This TCR beta chain was documented in a study of a mutant IDH1 vaccine in newly diagnosed glioma. Study-wide background: The treated population exhibited a male proportion of roughly 62%, a female proportion of roughly 40%, and a mean age of about 40 years. Patients' prior therapy spanned radiotherapy, temozolomide, or both; most underwent both.

Time point described: week 35, safety follow-up. One vaccine dose held 300 ug of mutant IDH1 20-mer peptide and came with topical imiquimod. Study conclusions and caveats: Pseudoprogression apparently lacked any relation to changes in top peripheral T cell clonotypes.

The data were produced by immunoSEQ multiplex PCR, yet TCRdb's version contains in-frame clones alone and is incomplete. Of about 50,000 clones in the sample, about 79% were seen once. This clone was recorded once. Its antigen is unidentified. Sequenced here: PBMCs, sampled from a glioma patient whose treatment included an IDH1 peptide vaccine. The source is a man in his forties with glioma.

CDR3 sequence reads: CAWSPGTAGNTIYF. CDR3 in DNA: TGTGCCTGGAGTCCCGGGACAGCTGGAAACACCATATATTTT. This chain uses TRBV30 with TRBJ1-3, with 7 bases lining up with TRBD1. Trimming cost V 2 bases and J 2 bases; bases outside gene matches: 3. The CDR3 contains 14 residues. Germline loops: CDR1 GTSNPN, CDR2 SVGIG (reference sequence).